The 22 T cell receptor beta chains listed next were all sequenced from one sample in a study of blood T cell repertoires in COVID-19. Some clones are missing from TCRdb's copy, which holds only in-frame ones; the method was immunoSEQ multiplex PCR. The data contain about 200,000 clones, approximately 86% of them singletons. The specimen was peripheral blood. The receptors shown here come from a man between 60 and 75 years old with acute or convalescent COVID-19.

The chain employs TRBV2 and TRBJ2-3; 7 bases align to TRBD1. CDR3 length: 16 residues. Trimming cost V 6 bases and J 4 bases; bases outside gene matches: 13. Germline V CDR1 and CDR2: SNHLY, FYNNEI. CDR3 in DNA: TGTGCCAGCAGATCGATGACAGGGAGAGTCTCAGATACGCAGTATTTT. Protein: CASRSMTGRVSDTQYF.

V usage is TRBV19 and J usage is TRBJ2-3, with 10 positions matching TRBD1. The CDR3 has 15 amino acids. V gave up 5 bases and J gave up 8 bases; unmatched junction bases: 10. Germline CDR1 reads LNHDA; CDR2 reads SQIVND (reference sequence). The CDR3 DNA reads TGTGCCAGTAGTCTTGGGACAGGGGTGGATGGTACGCAGTATTTT. Amino acids: CASSLGTGVDGTQYF.

This sequence joins TRBV4-3 and TRBJ1-3; the D is unclear. The germline gives CDR1 LGHNA, CDR2 YSLEER. The CDR3 extends over 14 amino acids. The germline V and J ends were trimmed by 3 bases and 0 bases, with 6 bases remaining between them. The CDR3 DNA reads TGCGCCAGCAGCCATGACACCTCTGGAAACACCATATATTTT. Protein product: CASSHDTSGNTIYF.

The table lists this clone with a few counts. The chain uses TRBV27 and TRBJ1-6; 7 bases agree with TRBD1. Germline CDR1 and CDR2: MNHEY and SMNVEV (reference sequence). V gave up 8 bases and J gave up 2 bases; unmatched junction bases: 6. The CDR3 totals 15 residues. This chain's CDR3 is CASRGGTTYNSPLHF. CDR3 nucleotides: TGTGCCAGCCGAGGGGGCACGACCTATAATTCACCCCTCCACTTT.

This sequence joins TRBV6-6 and TRBJ2-7, with TRBD2 matching 12 bases. The CDR3 has 16 residues. With V trimmed by 0 bases and J by 4 bases, 4 bases remained unmatched. Germline lookup yields CDR1 MNHNY and CDR2 SVGAGI (reference sequence). CDR3 sequence (DNA): TGTGCCAGCAGTTACTCGTGGACTAGCGGGGTGTACGAGCAGTACTTC. Its protein product is CASSYSWTSGVYEQYF.

The rearrangement links TRBV29-1 to TRBJ2-2; 12 nucleotides agree with TRBD2. J lost 4 bases, V lost 0 bases, and 9 bases had no gene match. Germline loops: CDR1 SQVTM, CDR2 ANQGSEA. This CDR3 has 18 residues. The CDR3 coding sequence is TGCAGCGTTGAAGATCCGGCTAGCGGGGGGGTAGGCACCGGGGAGCTGTTTTTT. Its protein product is CSVEDPASGGVGTGELFF.

Of note for this clone: A read error may produce the germline difference seen at one junction end. This sequence joins TRBV3-1 (or the pseudogene TRBV3-2) and TRBJ2-5, with D uncertain. The CDR3 consists of 17 residues. Germline values: CDR1 LGHDT, CDR2 YNNKEL (reference sequence). For the CDR3, the DNA is TGTGCCAGCAGCCCAAAGGAGAGACTTGCTGAGCAAGGGACCCAGTACTTC. Protein product: CASSPKERLAEQGTQYF.

The rearrangement links TRBV7-2 to TRBJ1-2, with a weak D call TRBD1 (5 bases). Germline V gives CDR1 SGHTA, CDR2 FQGNSA. The CDR3 runs 14 residues. V shed 0 bases and J shed 4 bases, with 9 bases lying between them. The CDR3: CASSLARDGYGYTF. The CDR3 bases are TGTGCCAGCAGCTTAGCGCGGGACGGCTATGGCTACACCTTC. The full variable domain, completed using reference TRBV7-2 and TRBJ1-2, is GAGVSQSPSNKVTEKGKDVELRCDPISGHTALYWYRQSLGQGLEFLIYFQGNSAPDKSGLPSDRFSAERTGGSVSTLTIQRTQQEDSAVYLCASSLARDGYGYTFGSGTRLTVV.

V is TRBV11-2 and J is TRBJ1-1, with D possibly TRBD1 on 6 matching bases. CDR1 SGHAT and CDR2 FQNNGV come from the germline V gene. The CDR3 extends over 13 amino acids. V was trimmed by 3 bases and J by 6 bases, leaving 11 bases between them. The CDR3: CASSLRGGAEAFF. CDR3 nucleotide sequence: TGTGCCAGCAGCTTGAGGGGGGGGGCTGAAGCTTTCTTT.

The CDR3 spells CASSLARAGGAYNEQFF. The CDR3 DNA is TGTGCCAGCAGCTTAGCGCGTGCCGGGGGGGCCTACAATGAGCAGTTCTTC. The chain is built from TRBV7-2 and TRBJ2-1, with 8 bases fitting TRBD2. V trimming: 0 bases; J trimming: 2 bases; junction bases outside the gene matches: 6. Germline CDR1 SGHTA, CDR2 FQGNSA. The CDR3 spans 17 residues.

V usage is TRBV14 and J usage is TRBJ2-7; 10 positions match TRBD1. V gave up 2 bases and J gave up 3 bases; unmatched junction bases: 10. The CDR3 has 17 amino acids. CDR1 and CDR2 from the germline V gene are SGHDN and FVKESK. The CDR3 reads CASSQNRHGQGVYEQYF. The DNA of the CDR3 is TGTGCCAGCAGCCAAAACAGACACGGACAGGGGGTCTACGAGCAGTACTTC.

The chain is built from TRBV11-1 and TRBJ1-5; possibly TRBD1 for D (5 bases). V was pared by 3 bases and J by 5 bases, with 8 bases between. The CDR3 covers 13 residues. The germline V gene encodes CDR1 SGHAT and CDR2 FQDESV (reference sequence). The CDR3 DNA reads TGTGCCAGCAGCTTGGAAGGGGATCAGCCCCAGCATTTT. This sequence encodes CASSLEGDQPQHF.

The V gene is TRBV9, the J gene TRBJ2-7; D possibly corresponds to TRBD1 (6 bases). Looked up from germline, CDR1 is SGDLS and CDR2 is YYNGEE. The CDR3 spans 13 residues. V was cut by 4 bases and J by 6 bases, with 14 bases left in between. CDR3 protein: CASSPTLRGEQYF. The CDR3 region has the DNA TGTGCCAGCAGCCCTACCCTCAGGGGCGAGCAGTACTTC.

This chain uses TRBV6-1 with TRBJ1-5; D is uncertain. The germline gives CDR1 MNHNS, CDR2 SASEGT. Trimming shortened V by 3 bases and J by 7 bases, and 13 bases separated the two germline ends. The CDR3 loop spans 14 amino acids. In DNA, the CDR3 is TGTGCCAGCAGTGATTTTGGGGAGAAGCAGCCCCAGCATTTT. It specifies CASSDFGEKQPQHF.

This clone was counted between two and nine times. The gene calls are TRBV5-1 and TRBJ1-6, with 9 bases identical to TRBD1. J lost 9 bases, V lost 4 bases, and 8 bases had no gene match. The germline CDR1 and CDR2 sequences are SGHRS and YFSETQ. The CDR3 has 15 residues. CDR3 sequence reads: CASSPETGGASPLHF. DNA for the CDR3: TGCGCCAGCAGCCCCGAGACAGGGGGAGCTTCACCCCTCCACTTT.

The chain links TRBV14 to TRBJ2-5, with 12 bases lining up with TRBD1. Germline-derived CDR1 and CDR2 are SGHDN and FVKESK. This CDR3 contains 15 residues. Trimming at V came to 4 bases and at J to 5 bases, leaving 5 bases not matched to a gene. The CDR3 loop reads CASSPGTGGRETQYF. In nucleotides, the CDR3 is TGTGCCAGCAGCCCCGGGACAGGGGGCAGGGAGACCCAGTACTTC.

The DNA of the CDR3 is TGTGCCAGCAGTTACTCGACCGGGACAGGGTGGTACGAGCAGTACTTC. This encodes CASSYSTGTGWYEQYF. V is TRBV6-5 and J is TRBJ2-7, with 9 positions matching TRBD1. Germline V gives CDR1 MNHEY, CDR2 SVGAGI. The CDR3 has 16 amino acids. Trimming took 0 bases from V and 4 from J; bases not matched to a gene: 7.

The rearrangement uses TRBV6-1 and TRBJ2-4; TRBD2 agrees at 7 bases. The germline V gene has CDR1 MNHNS and CDR2 SASEGT. The CDR3 covers 18 residues. The junction had 12 bases not matched to a gene; V was cut back by 4 bases and J by 0 bases. CDR3 in DNA: TGTGCCAGCAGTGTTGGGAGGGGACGGGATCTAGCCAAAAACATTCAGTACTTC. It encodes CASSVGRGRDLAKNIQYF.

The chain links TRBV4-2 to TRBJ2-1, with a tentative D call TRBD1 (6 bases). Germline CDR1 LGHNA, CDR2 YNFKEQ. Trimming removed 7 bases at V and 5 bases at J, with 12 bases between. The CDR3 is made up of 13 amino acids. The CDR3 DNA is TGTGCCAGCACCAGGGGTCGCGACAATGAGCAGTTCTTC. Its protein product is CASTRGRDNEQFF.

Here the CDR3 reads CASSYGGGNTDTQYF. The CDR3 nucleotides read TGTGCCAGCAGTTACGGCGGGGGAAACACAGATACGCAGTATTTT. This chain joins TRBV6-5 and TRBJ2-3, with 7 bases identical to TRBD2. In germline, CDR1 is MNHEY, CDR2 SVGAGI. This CDR3 spans 15 amino acids. V was pared by 2 bases and J by 2 bases, with 4 bases of the junction left unmatched.

The J gene is TRBJ2-1, the V gene TRBV7-2, with D possibly matching TRBD2 (5 bases). Trimming removed 4 bases from V and 7 bases from J, with 14 bases in between. The CDR3 consists of 14 residues. Germline V CDR1 and CDR2: SGHTA, FQGNSA. CDR3 sequence (DNA): TGTGCCAGCAGCTCCGGGGATCGGAGGAATGAGCAGTTCTTC. The encoded protein is CASSSGDRRNEQFF.

The V gene is TRBV5-1, the J gene TRBJ1-1; 7 positions match TRBD1. The trim removed 4 bases at V and 4 bases at J, leaving 13 bases unmatched. This CDR3 has 16 residues. CDR1 is SGHRS, CDR2 YFSETQ, per germline. Here the CDR3 DNA reads TGCGCCAGCAGCCCGCGGGGAGCAGGGGGTAGCACTGAAGCTTTCTTT. Encoded protein: CASSPRGAGGSTEAFF.